The 6 T cell receptor beta chains reported below all come from one sample, sequenced in a study of blood T cells in healthy people across ages. Using a J-beta primer mix together with a sample-barcoded 5' primer, a second PCR was run for about 6 to 12 cycles. TCRdb itself ran the 5' RACE reads through MiXCR, one entry per CDR3 protein. In the table there are some 640,000 distinct CDR3 sequences, over 45% of which are singletons. Sample: blood. All receptors derive from a woman aged 55-69 years in good health.

The chain joins TRBV30 to TRBJ2-3; TRBD2 matches at 7 bases. The germline V gene encodes CDR1 GTSNPN and CDR2 SVGIG (reference sequence). V lost 1 base and J lost 0; bases outside the gene matches: 4. CDR3 length: 15 amino acids. The CDR3 reads CAWSGSGPSTDTQYF. Here the CDR3 DNA reads TGTGCCTGGAGTGGTAGCGGGCCTAGCACAGATACGCAGTATTTT.

The chain recombines TRBV20-1 with TRBJ2-7; perhaps TRBD2 as D (5 bases). CDR1 is DFQATT and CDR2 is SNEGSKA in the germline V gene (reference sequence). CDR3 length: 12 residues. V shed 2 bases and J shed 10 bases, with 15 bases lying between them. The CDR3 DNA reads as TGCAGTGCTAGACCTACTAGTAGTATTCAGTACTTC. Its translation: CSARPTSSIQYF.

This clonotype was counted once. This may stem from a read error, because a much larger clone lies one nucleotide away. This chain joins TRBV5-1 and TRBJ2-5; D unclear. The CDR3 has 15 residues. Germline V lookup: CDR1 SGHRS, CDR2 YFSETQ. Trimming left V 1 base short and J 0 bases short, with 10 bases between. DNA for the CDR3: TGCGCCAGCAGCTTGATCATGGGGTACCAAGAGACCCAGTACTTC. It is translated as CASSLIMGYQETQYF.

At least ten counts were recorded for this clonotype. The rearrangement joins TRBV20-1 to TRBJ1-2; 9 bases are a match to TRBD1. Trimming cost V 6 bases and J 5 bases; bases outside gene matches: 4. Per germline, CDR1 DFQATT and CDR2 SNEGSKA (reference sequence). This CDR3 is 12 amino acids long. Here the CDR3 DNA reads TGCAGTGCCACAGGGGGCAAGTATGGCTACACCTTC. Translated, it gives CSATGGKYGYTF.

The rearrangement uses TRBV4-2 and TRBJ1-1, with a tentative D call TRBD1 (5 bases). CDR1 LGHNA and CDR2 YNFKEQ come from the germline V gene. This CDR3 is built from 14 residues. Trimming took off 6 bases at V and 4 bases at J, with 15 bases between the two ends. The CDR3 reads CASSPGGGGTEAFF. In DNA form, the CDR3 reads TGTGCCAGCAGTCCCGGCGGGGGAGGCACTGAAGCTTTCTTT.

The chain links TRBV5-1 to TRBJ2-5, with a weak D call TRBD1 (6 bases). The J call is uncertain, as TRBJ2-7 better fits the DNA end. The CDR3 sequence is 14 residues long. Per germline, CDR1 SGHRS and CDR2 YFSETQ. CDR3 residues: CASSVRQGKDEQYF. The CDR3 DNA reads as TGCGCCAGCAGCGTGCGGCAGGGGAAAGACGAGCAGTACTTC.